Sequencing of this TCR beta chain was carried out in a study of blood T cell repertoires in COVID-19. The wider study: Material from acute and convalescent COVID-19 was sourced from the United States, Italy and Spain. Sample material is recorded as cDNA or gDNA derived from T cells, B-cell-depleted T cells, or PBMCs.

Study processing details: Reference gene primer amplification yielded estimated nucleated cell counts. Produced via immunoSEQ multiplex PCR; TCRdb's table is partial and in-frame only. V, J and clone size reflect that table, while D and trimming were determined from the DNA. This table holds over 140,000 clones, 60% to 85% found once. The CDR3 is made up of 16 amino acids. The germline V gene encodes CDR1 LGHNA and CDR2 YNFKEQ. The V gene lost 1 base and the J gene lost 6 bases, with 17 bases spanning the gap. Sequencing was done on a sample of peripheral blood. This TCR was sampled from a woman of 80 years or more with active or convalescent COVID-19. The V gene is TRBV4-2, the J gene TRBJ2-3; D is perhaps TRBD2 (5 bases). The CDR3 here is CASSQGAEGLRDTQYF. The CDR3, as DNA: TGTGCCAGCAGCCAAGGGGCCGAGGGCCTCAGGGATACGCAGTATTTT.